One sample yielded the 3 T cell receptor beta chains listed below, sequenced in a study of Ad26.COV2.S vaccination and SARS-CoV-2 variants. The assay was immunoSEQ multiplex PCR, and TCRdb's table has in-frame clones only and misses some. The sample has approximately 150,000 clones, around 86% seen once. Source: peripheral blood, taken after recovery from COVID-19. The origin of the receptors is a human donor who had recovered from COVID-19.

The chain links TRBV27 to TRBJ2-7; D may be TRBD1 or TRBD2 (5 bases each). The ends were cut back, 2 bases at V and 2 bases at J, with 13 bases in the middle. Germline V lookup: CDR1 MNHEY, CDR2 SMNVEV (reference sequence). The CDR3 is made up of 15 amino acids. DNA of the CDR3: TGTGCCAGCAGTTTAGGGTCCGGGGACGCCTACGAGCAGTACTTC. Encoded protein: CASSLGSGDAYEQYF.

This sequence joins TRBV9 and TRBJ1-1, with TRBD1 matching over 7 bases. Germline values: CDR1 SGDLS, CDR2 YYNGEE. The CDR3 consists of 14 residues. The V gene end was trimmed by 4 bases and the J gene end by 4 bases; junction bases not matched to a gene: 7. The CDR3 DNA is TGTGCCAGCAGCCCCGTCGGGACAGCCACTGAAGCTTTCTTT. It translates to CASSPVGTATEAFF.

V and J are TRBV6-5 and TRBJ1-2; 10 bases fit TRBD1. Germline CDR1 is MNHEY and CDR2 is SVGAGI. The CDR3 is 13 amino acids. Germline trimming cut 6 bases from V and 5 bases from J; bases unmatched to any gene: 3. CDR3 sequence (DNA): TGTGCCAGCAGCCAGGGACAGGGGTATGGCTACACCTTC. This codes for CASSQGQGYGYTF.